The present T cell receptor beta chain was sequenced within a study of blood T cells in healthy people across ages. Study background: Every two T cells gave about one barcoded beta molecule via template switching.

For the second PCR, which ran for about 6 to 11 cycles, a sample-barcoded 5' primer and a J-beta primer mix were used. Template switching added a 12-random-nucleotide identifier to every cDNA molecule. TCRdb analysed the 5' RACE reads with MiXCR anew, one entry per CDR3 protein. The sample carries 660,000 or so distinct CDR3 sequences, under 70% recorded once. At least 5.5 micrograms of total RNA were extracted per sample. Study-level points and caveats: Long-lived donors had more naive CD4+ cells and higher diversity than aged donors.

J gave up 0 bases and V 0 bases, and 10 bases lay outside the gene matches. The CDR3 is 18 amino acids. CDR1 SGHRS and CDR2 YFSETQ come from the germline V gene. Of note for this clonotype: The antigen remains unidentified.

This clonotype was sampled from a man in his sixties in good health. The V and J genes are TRBV5-1 and TRBJ1-1, with 8 positions matching TRBD1. Sequenced: blood. The CDR3 nucleotides read TGCGCCAGCAGCTTGGCTACCTCGCCGACAGGGGTGAACACTGAAGCTTTCTTT. Translated: CASSLATSPTGVNTEAFF. Using reference TRBV5-1 and TRBJ1-1 for the parts outside the CDR3, the full variable domain is KAGVTQTPRYLIKTRGQQVTLSCSPISGHRSVSWYQQTPGQGLQFLFEYFSETQRNKGNFPGRFSGRQFSNSRSEMNVSTLELGDSALYLCASSLATSPTGVNTEAFFGQGTRLTVV.